The clone carrying this T cell receptor beta chain was detected a few times. The age range of participants was about 18 to 90 years, with residence in fewer than 25 US areas. These data belong to a study of blood T cell repertoires in COVID-19. For the study at large: Samples representing acute and convalescent COVID-19 were sourced from the United States, Italy and Spain. PBMCs, B-cell-depleted T cells, or T cells provided the cDNA or gDNA that made up the material.

J lost 10 bases, V lost 4 bases, and 10 bases had no gene match. This CDR3 is 15 amino acids long. Germline CDR1 SGHTA, CDR2 FQGNSA. Clones were sequenced by immunoSEQ multiplex PCR, and TCRdb holds only the in-frame ones, with some missing. The profile shows hundreds of thousands of clones, roughly 87% of them singletons. This chain uses TRBV7-2 with TRBJ1-6, with 7 nucleotides matching TRBD1. This clonotype originated in a woman in her twenties or thirties with acute COVID-19. Sequencing used PBMCs or T cells enriched from blood (not recorded which). Here the CDR3 DNA reads TGTGCCAGCAGCTCATACAGGGGAGGAGAGTCACCCCTCCACTTT. This encodes CASSSYRGGESPLHF.